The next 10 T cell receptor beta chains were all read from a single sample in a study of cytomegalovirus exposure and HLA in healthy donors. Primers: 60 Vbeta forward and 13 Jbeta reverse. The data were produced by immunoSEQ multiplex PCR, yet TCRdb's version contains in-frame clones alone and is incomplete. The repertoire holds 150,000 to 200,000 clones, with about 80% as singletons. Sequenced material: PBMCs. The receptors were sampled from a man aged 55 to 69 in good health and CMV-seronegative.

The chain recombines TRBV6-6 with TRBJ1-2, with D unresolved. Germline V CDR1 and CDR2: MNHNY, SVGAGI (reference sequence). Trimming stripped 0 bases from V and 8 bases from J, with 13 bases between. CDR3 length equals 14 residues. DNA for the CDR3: TGTGCCAGCAGTTACTCCCCCGGTAATCGCGGCTACACCTTC. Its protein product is CASSYSPGNRGYTF.

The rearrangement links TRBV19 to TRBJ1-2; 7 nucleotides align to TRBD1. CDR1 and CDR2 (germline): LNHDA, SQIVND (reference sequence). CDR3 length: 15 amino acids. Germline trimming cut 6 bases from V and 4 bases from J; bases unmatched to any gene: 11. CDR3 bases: TGTGCCAGTAGCTTGGGGACAGCTCGACTCTATGGCTACACCTTC. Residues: CASSLGTARLYGYTF.

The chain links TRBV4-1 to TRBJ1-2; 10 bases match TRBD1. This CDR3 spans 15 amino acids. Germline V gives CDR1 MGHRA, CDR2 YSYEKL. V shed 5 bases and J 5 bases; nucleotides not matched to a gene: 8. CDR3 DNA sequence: TGCGCCAGCAGCGAAGGACAGGGGGTGGGGTATGGCTACACCTTC. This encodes CASSEGQGVGYGYTF.

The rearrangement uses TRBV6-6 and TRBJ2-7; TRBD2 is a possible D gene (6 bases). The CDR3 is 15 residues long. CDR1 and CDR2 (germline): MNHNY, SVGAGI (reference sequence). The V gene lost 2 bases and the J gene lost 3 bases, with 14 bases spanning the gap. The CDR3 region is CASSYVGGGNYEQYF. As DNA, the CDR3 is TGTGCCAGCAGTTACGTTGGGGGAGGAAACTACGAGCAGTACTTC.

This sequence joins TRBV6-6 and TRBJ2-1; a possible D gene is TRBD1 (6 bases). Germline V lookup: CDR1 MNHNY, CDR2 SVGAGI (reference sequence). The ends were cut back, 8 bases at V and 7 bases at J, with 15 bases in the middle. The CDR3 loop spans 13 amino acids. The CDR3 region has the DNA TGTGCCAGCGGTACACAGGGAAGGAATGAGCAGTTCTTC. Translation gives CASGTQGRNEQFF.

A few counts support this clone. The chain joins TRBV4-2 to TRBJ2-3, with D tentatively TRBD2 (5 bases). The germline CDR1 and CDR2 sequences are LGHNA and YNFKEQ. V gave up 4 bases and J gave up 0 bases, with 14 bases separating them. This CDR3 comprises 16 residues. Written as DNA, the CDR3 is TGTGCCAGCAGCCCCCAAGCGGAGACCAGCACAGATACGCAGTATTTT. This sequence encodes CASSPQAETSTDTQYF.

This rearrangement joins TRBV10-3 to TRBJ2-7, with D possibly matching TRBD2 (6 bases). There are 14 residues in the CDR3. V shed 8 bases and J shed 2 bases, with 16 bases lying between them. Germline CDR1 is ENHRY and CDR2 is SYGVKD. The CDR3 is CAIAGQGATYEQYF. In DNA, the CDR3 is TGTGCCATCGCGGGGCAGGGAGCAACCTACGAGCAGTACTTC.

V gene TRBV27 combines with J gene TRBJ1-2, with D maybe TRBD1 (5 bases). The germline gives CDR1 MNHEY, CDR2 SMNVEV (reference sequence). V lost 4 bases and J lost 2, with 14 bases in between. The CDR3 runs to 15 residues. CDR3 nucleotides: TGTGCCAGCAGTTCAGGGTCTCTCCCAAACTATGGCTACACCTTC. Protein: CASSSGSLPNYGYTF.

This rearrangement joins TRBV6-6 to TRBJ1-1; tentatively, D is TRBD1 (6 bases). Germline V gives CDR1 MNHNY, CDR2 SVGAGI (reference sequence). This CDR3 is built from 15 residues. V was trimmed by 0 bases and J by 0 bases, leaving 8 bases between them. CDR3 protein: CASSYSRGLNTEAFF. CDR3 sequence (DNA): TGTGCCAGCAGTTACTCCAGGGGCTTGAACACTGAAGCTTTCTTT.

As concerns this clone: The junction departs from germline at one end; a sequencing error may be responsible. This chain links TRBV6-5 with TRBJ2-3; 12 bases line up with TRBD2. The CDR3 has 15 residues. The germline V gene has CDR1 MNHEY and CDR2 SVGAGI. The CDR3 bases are TGTGCCAGCAGTTACTCGAGACTAGCGGGAGTAGAGGAATACTTT. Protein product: CASSYSRLAGVEEYF.